The clone carrying this T cell receptor beta chain has just one count. This record comes from a study of OX40 agonist ivuxolimab in advanced cancers. The V gene lost 1 base and the J gene lost 0 bases, with 13 bases spanning the gap. CDR1 and CDR2 from the germline V gene are LNHDA and SQIVND (reference sequence). This CDR3 comprises 17 residues. Generated by immunoSEQ multiplex PCR, the TCRdb table keeps only in-frame clones and is missing some. The sample shows over 15,000 clones, 75% to 90% of them seen only once. The rearrangement joins TRBV19 to TRBJ1-5; D is uncertain. The receptor was isolated from an adult with an advanced solid tumor such as melanoma, head and neck, liver or kidney cancer. The starting material was CD4+ or CD8+ T cells sorted from blood, obtained in a trial of the OX40 agonist ivuxolimab. CDR3: CASSIGSRIASNQPQHF. CDR3 nucleotide sequence: TGTGCCAGTAGTATAGGAAGTCGGATCGCTAGCAATCAGCCCCAGCATTTT.